The 28 T cell receptor beta chains given below trace back to one sample, sequenced in a study of shared clonotypes between healthy human individuals. Measured with immunoSEQ multiplex PCR; TCRdb has only the in-frame clones, and not every one. Seen here are about 660,000 clones, roughly 70% observed once, and the top ten hold approximately 1.7%. Sequencing used memory CD4+ T cells sorted from blood. Specified subset: CD45RA-negative fraction. The receptors come from a woman in her 30s in good health.

V usage is TRBV5-1 and J usage is TRBJ1-1; perhaps TRBD1 as D (5 bases). Germline CDR1 is SGHRS and CDR2 is YFSETQ. The CDR3 spans 14 residues. V was clipped by 0 bases and J by 3 bases, with 9 bases between them. Written as DNA, the CDR3 is TGCGCCAGCAGCTTGGTCAAAGGGGACACTGAAGCTTTCTTT. Protein product: CASSLVKGDTEAFF.

This clone was seen a handful of times. The rearrangement joins TRBV7-9 to TRBJ1-1; D remains ambiguous. CDR3 length: 14 amino acids. Per the germline V gene, CDR1 is SEHNR and CDR2 is FQNEAQ (reference sequence). V lost 5 bases, J lost 4 bases, and 14 bases lay in between. The CDR3 DNA sequence: TGTGCCAGCAGCCCCCAGTCGGGGAGCACTGAAGCTTTCTTT. Its translation: CASSPQSGSTEAFF.

This clone was detected a few times. Within the sample, other DNA sequences also encode this same CDR3. This rearrangement joins TRBV27 to TRBJ2-6, with D perhaps TRBD1 (6 bases). The CDR3 length is 15 residues. The V gene's germline CDR1 is MNHEY and CDR2 SMNVEV (reference sequence). Trimming shortened V by 5 bases and J by 0 bases, and 8 bases separated the two germline ends. CDR3 protein: CASSRDNSGANVLTF. In nucleotides, the CDR3 is TGTGCCAGCAGTAGGGACAACTCTGGGGCCAACGTCCTGACTTTC. Full variable domain (rest looked up from reference TRBV27 and TRBJ2-6): EAQVTQNPRYLITVTGKKLTVTCSQNMNHEYMSWYRQDPGLGLRQIYYSMNVEVTDKGDVPEGYKVSRKEKRNFPLILESPSPNQTSLYFCASSRDNSGANVLTFGAGSRLTVL.

The chain couples TRBV19 to TRBJ2-3; 13 bases agree with TRBD2. Per germline, CDR1 LNHDA and CDR2 SQIVND (reference sequence). The CDR3 totals 16 residues. V lost 6 bases, J lost 1 base, and 4 bases stayed unmatched. The DNA of the CDR3 is TGTGCCAGTAGCGGACTAGCGGGAGAGGGCACAGATACGCAGTATTTT. It translates to CASSGLAGEGTDTQYF.

This clone was counted a single time. This chain's CDR3 is CASSFTPGADTQYF. The CDR3, as DNA: TGTGCCAGCAGCTTCACACCCGGCGCAGATACGCAGTATTTT. The chain is built from TRBV9 and TRBJ2-3, with D unresolved. This CDR3 region has 14 residues. Trimming stripped 4 bases from V and 4 bases from J, with 13 bases between. CDR1 is SGDLS and CDR2 is YYNGEE in the germline V gene. Full variable domain (missing parts from reference TRBV9 and TRBJ2-3): DSGVTQTPKHLITATGQRVTLRCSPRSGDLSVYWYQQSLDQGLQFLIQYYNGEERAKGNILERFSAQQFPDLHSELNLSSLELGDSALYFCASSFTPGADTQYFGPGTRLTVL.

This sequence joins TRBV6-4 and TRBJ1-1; the D gene is possibly TRBD1 (6 bases). Germline CDR1 and CDR2: MRHNA and SNTAGT. This CDR3 comprises 12 residues. The CDR3 sequence: CGGRDSNTEAFF. The CDR3, as DNA: TGTGGGGGGCGCGACAGTAACACTGAAGCTTTCTTT.

The chain employs TRBV6-1 and TRBJ2-5; 7 bases are shared with TRBD2. Germline loops: CDR1 MNHNS, CDR2 SASEGT. Germline trimming cut 8 bases from V and 4 bases from J; bases unmatched to any gene: 10. The length of the CDR3 is 14 residues. CDR3 bases: TGTGCCAGCCGGTTGACTAGCTTGGTAGAGACCCAGTACTTC. Translated, it gives CASRLTSLVETQYF.

Comments on this clone: Other DNA sequences in this specimen translate into the identical CDR3. The gene calls are TRBV5-4 and TRBJ2-1; 12 bases are shared with TRBD2. The length of the CDR3 is 16 residues. CDR1 and CDR2 (germline): SGHNT, YYREEE (reference sequence). J gave up 4 bases and V 0 bases, and 2 bases lay outside the gene matches. DNA for the CDR3: TGTGCCAGCAGCTTGGCGGGACTAGCGGGTTACAATGAGCAGTTCTTC. Translated, it gives CASSLAGLAGYNEQFF.

The chain carries TRBV5-3 and TRBJ1-1; possible D gene TRBD1, 5 bases. TRBV5-3 is labeled an ORF, and its function is uncertain. The V end was cut by 2 bases, the J end by 1 base, with 9 bases between. This CDR3 is built from 14 residues. CDR3 nucleotide sequence: TGTGCCAGAAGCTTTGAAGGGGAGAACACTGAAGCTTTCTTT. Translated, it gives CARSFEGENTEAFF.

J is TRBJ2-7 and V is TRBV28, with D hard to call. The V end was cut by 1 base, the J end by 13 bases, with 11 bases between. The CDR3 runs to 11 residues. Germline CDR1 is MDHEN and CDR2 is SYDVKM. CDR3 in DNA: TGTGCCAGCAGTTTATATGGCAGGTCCTACTTC. It encodes CASSLYGRSYF.

This chain joins TRBV5-6 and TRBJ2-1; D is perhaps TRBD2 (6 bases). This CDR3 spans 15 amino acids. The germline V gene has CDR1 SGHDT and CDR2 YYEEEE. The ends were cut back, 4 bases at V and 1 base at J, with 12 bases in the middle. The CDR3 DNA follows: TGTGCCAGCAGCCCGGGACTGGAATCCTACAATGAGCAGTTCTTC. It is translated as CASSPGLESYNEQFF.

This clone was seen a few times. The rearrangement uses TRBV7-9 and TRBJ2-7, with TRBD2 matching over 9 bases. This CDR3 is built from 18 residues. With V trimmed by 4 bases and J by 1 base, 14 bases remained unmatched. Germline loops: CDR1 SEHNR, CDR2 FQNEAQ (reference sequence). The CDR3, as DNA: TGTGCCAGCAGCTCTATGGGACTAGCTGTGGGAGGGTCCTACGAGCAGTACTTC. It yields the protein CASSSMGLAVGGSYEQYF.

This sequence joins TRBV11-3 and TRBJ2-2, with 9 bases lining up with TRBD2. This CDR3 spans 16 amino acids. CDR1 SGHNT and CDR2 YENEEA come from the germline V gene. J lost 0 bases, V lost 2 bases, and 1 base had no gene match. CDR3 sequence (DNA): TGTGCCAGCAGCTTACTAGCGGGGTCGAACACCGGGGAGCTGTTTTTT. Amino acid sequence: CASSLLAGSNTGELFF.

The rearrangement links TRBV28 to TRBJ2-7; 7 nucleotides align to TRBD2. Germline lookup yields CDR1 MDHEN and CDR2 SYDVKM. The CDR3 is 14 amino acids. J lost 5 bases, V lost 3 bases, and 7 bases had no gene match. The CDR3: CASSLWEGRNEQYF. For the CDR3, the DNA is TGTGCCAGCAGTTTGTGGGAGGGCCGGAACGAGCAGTACTTC.

The chain carries TRBV10-2 and TRBJ2-7; D might be TRBD1 or TRBD2, each matching 5 bases. In germline, CDR1 is WSHSY, CDR2 SAAADI. The CDR3 totals 14 residues. V dropped 6 bases and J dropped 2 bases, with 14 bases sitting between them. CDR3 nucleotide sequence: TGCGCCAGCAGGGACACGGGACCAACCTACGAGCAGTACTTC. Its translation: CASRDTGPTYEQYF.

The chain recombines TRBV7-7 with TRBJ2-5; the D gene is possibly TRBD1 (5 bases). The CDR3 runs to 13 residues. Germline CDR1 SSHAT, CDR2 FNYEAQ (reference sequence). The V end was cut by 5 bases, the J end by 2 bases, with 9 bases between. CDR3 in amino acids: CASSLGQQETQYF. The CDR3 nucleotides are TGTGCCAGCAGCCTTGGACAACAAGAGACCCAGTACTTC. Based on the CDR3 plus reference TRBV7-7 and TRBJ2-5, the full variable domain is GAGVSQSPRYKVTKRGQDVTLRCDPISSHATLYWYQQALGQGPEFLTYFNYEAQPDKSGLPSDRFSAERPEGSISTLTIQRTEQRDSAMYRCASSLGQQETQYFGPGTRLLVL.

Turning to this clone: This clone may be a read error of a much larger clone one base away. This chain uses TRBV7-2 with TRBJ2-5; D is possibly TRBD1 (6 bases). Per the germline V gene, CDR1 is SGHTA and CDR2 is FQGNSA. Trimming took off 3 bases at V and 2 bases at J, with 7 bases between the two ends. This CDR3 has 13 residues. The CDR3 DNA reads as TGTGCCAGCAGCTTCGGACAGCAAGAGACCCAGTACTTC. It specifies CASSFGQQETQYF.

There are a few counts of this clone. The chain combines TRBV12-2 with TRBJ1-1; TRBD1, the D gene given by the table, was not confirmed from the DNA. TRBV12-2 is shown as a pseudogene. The CDR3 has 13 residues. CDR3 DNA sequence: TGTGCAAGTCGCGTCAACAGGGACAATGAAGCTTTCTTT. Residues: CASRVNRDNEAFF.

The chain employs TRBV28 and TRBJ1-2; the D is unclear. The CDR3 is made up of 14 amino acids. Germline assignment: CDR1 MDHEN and CDR2 SYDVKM. V lost 5 bases to trimming and J lost 2 bases, with 12 bases between them. The CDR3 DNA is TGTGCCAGCAGTACACGTCATCGCAACTATGGCTACACCTTC. Amino acids: CASSTRHRNYGYTF.

V and J are TRBV7-9 and TRBJ2-2; tentative D call: TRBD2 (6 bases). The V gene lost 5 bases and the J gene lost 0 bases, with 10 bases spanning the gap. The germline CDR1 and CDR2 sequences are SEHNR and FQNEAQ (reference sequence). There are 15 residues in the CDR3. The CDR3 loop reads CASSAGPTNTGELFF. CDR3 bases: TGTGCCAGCAGCGCGGGACCGACGAACACCGGGGAGCTGTTTTTT.

This clone was seen once. The sample carries other DNA sequences with the same CDR3. The chain has TRBV5-1 and TRBJ2-1; D is undetermined. Germline CDR1 and CDR2: SGHRS and YFSETQ. The CDR3 sequence is 15 residues long. V lost 4 bases, J lost 1 base, and 12 bases lay in between. CDR3 nucleotides: TGCGCCAGCAGCCTAAGTAGTGGTTCCTACAATGAGCAGTTCTTC. Encoded protein: CASSLSSGSYNEQFF. Looking up the rest from reference TRBV5-1 and TRBJ2-1 gives the full variable domain: KAGVTQTPRYLIKTRGQQVTLSCSPISGHRSVSWYQQTPGQGLQFLFEYFSETQRNKGNFPGRFSGRQFSNSRSEMNVSTLELGDSALYLCASSLSSGSYNEQFFGPGTRLTVL.

CDR3 protein: CASSHDGLASGFGSEQFF. Here the CDR3 DNA reads TGCGCCAGCAGCCATGATGGTCTAGCTAGCGGGTTTGGTAGTGAGCAGTTCTTC. This chain uses TRBV5-1 with TRBJ2-1; the match to TRBD2 covers 8 bases. The germline V gene has CDR1 SGHRS and CDR2 YFSETQ. This CDR3 is 18 amino acids long. With V trimmed by 4 bases and J by 9 bases, 21 bases remained unmatched.

The chain employs TRBV29-1 and TRBJ2-5, with D perhaps matching TRBD2 (5 bases). V was pared by 2 bases and J by 5 bases, with 15 bases between. Looked up from germline, CDR1 is SQVTM and CDR2 is ANQGSEA. The CDR3 extends over 14 amino acids. CDR3 region: CSVEPRLARETQYF. The DNA for the CDR3 is TGCAGCGTTGAACCCCGCTTAGCGAGGGAGACCCAGTACTTC.

This clone has just a few counts. CDR3 sequence reads: CASSQESAGYNEQFF. CDR3 bases: TGCGCCAGCTCCCAGGAATCGGCGGGCTACAATGAGCAGTTCTTC. This rearrangement joins TRBV5-1 to TRBJ2-1; possibly TRBD2 for D (5 bases). The CDR3 totals 15 residues. Germline V gene lookup returns CDR1 SGHRS and CDR2 YFSETQ. Deletions cut 7 bases from V and 3 bases from J, with 17 bases between.

This clone was seen only a few times. CDR3 DNA: TGTGCCAGCTCACCATCACAGGGGAACACTGAAGCTTTCTTT. This encodes CASSPSQGNTEAFF. The chain is built from TRBV18 and TRBJ1-1, with D possibly matching TRBD1 (6 bases). Deletions cut 2 bases from V and 1 base from J, with 8 bases between. CDR1 KGHSH and CDR2 LQKENI come from the germline V gene. The length of the CDR3 is 14 residues.

The chain uses TRBV27 and TRBJ2-7; the match to TRBD2 covers 9 bases. CDR1 MNHEY and CDR2 SMNVEV come from the germline V gene (reference sequence). The junction had 9 bases not matched to a gene; V was cut back by 8 bases and J by 4 bases. CDR3 length equals 14 residues. The CDR3 region is CASGAGGRVYEQYF. The CDR3 bases are TGTGCCAGCGGAGCGGGCGGGAGGGTATACGAGCAGTACTTC.

The CDR3 here is CASSPPWKGVHEQYF. DNA of the CDR3: TGTGCCAGCAGCCCTCCGTGGAAGGGTGTCCACGAGCAGTACTTC. V gene TRBV11-2 combines with J gene TRBJ2-7; D is uncertain. The CDR3 length is 15 residues. Trimming took 5 bases from V and 5 from J, leaving 19 bases between them. Germline-derived CDR1 and CDR2 are SGHAT and FQNNGV.

V gene TRBV27 combines with J gene TRBJ1-5; D call uncertain. The CDR3 extends over 16 amino acids. The germline gives CDR1 MNHEY, CDR2 SMNVEV (reference sequence). V shed 0 bases and J shed 3 bases, with 12 bases lying between them. The CDR3 protein is CASSLSSNIHNQPQHF. As DNA, the CDR3 is TGTGCCAGCAGTTTATCGAGTAACATCCACAATCAGCCCCAGCATTTT.